This T cell receptor beta chain was sequenced for a study of blood T cell repertoires in COVID-19 (TCRdb year 2020). Regarding the complete study: The collaborator samples originated in the United States, Italy and Spain and spanned the acute and convalescent phases of COVID-19. The material from the prospective study consisted of cDNA or gDNA derived from T cells, B-cell-depleted T cells, or PBMCs. Subjects who had been exposed to COVID-19, were actively infected with it, or had recovered from it provided the deeply sampled blood TCRbeta repertoires that made up the dataset. The repertoires were made available in a free public database intended to serve as a resource for research on the immune response to SARS-CoV-2. The samples were drawn from the first 160 participants of the ongoing ImmuneRACE study and from 950 to 1,500 subjects provided by 6 global collaborators. Nearly every sample came with metadata listing a de-identified subject ID, COVID-19 status, age in years and sex. Where available, HLA class I and class II types were taken from metadata supplied by the sample provider and were not determined by assay-based typing.

General study outcomes and caveats: The quantity of clinical and demographic metadata differed by source and by participant and was supplied without curation.

Concerning this clone: Its binding antigen is unknown. The record has no base qualities; no much larger clone is one base away.

Participants in the prospective study were enrolled through a virtual design, were aged roughly 18 to 90 years, and lived in roughly 25 United States geographic areas. To assign participants to cohorts, the prospective study relied on clinical history that participants themselves reported in a screening survey and a study questionnaire. Recovered participants in ImmuneRACE Cohort 3 were defined as having two consecutive negative NP/OP PCR tests, clearance from a healthcare professional, or resolution of symptoms. Mobile phlebotomists in the prospective study collected whole blood, serum and a nasopharyngeal or oropharyngeal swab from every participant. Over an approximately 2-month period, participants in the prospective study had the option of providing additional blood draws and questionnaires. Before DNA extraction, prospective study blood samples were shipped either frozen or at room temperature.

TCRbeta CDR3 regions were amplified from genomic DNA by means of the immunoSEQ Assay, a bias-controlled multiplex PCR. For the original study's pipeline: Within the assay, amplification of reference gene primers was used to estimate how many nucleated cells each sample contained. Sequence reads were collapsed and filtered to measure the absolute abundance of every unique TCRbeta CDR3 rearrangement. For each sample, productive Simpson clonality was calculated as the square root of Simpson's diversity index over productive rearrangements. This immuneACCESS table, as held by TCRdb, lists in-frame sequences with V and J called but not all clones. Of the missing ones, under half trace to an unresolved V gene in checked studies; the others have no known cause. Clone size and V and J calls were adopted from that table, with D and trimming inferred from the DNA. Counted in this sample were 110,000 to 150,000 clones; roughly 80% of them appeared once. Around 5.5% of the sample is in the top ten clones.

The sample comprised PBMCs or T cells enriched from blood (not recorded which). This clonotype originated in a woman between 50 and 59 years old who had recovered from COVID-19.

CDR3 protein: CASSLGGLAGGQETQYF. Here is the DNA: TGTGCCAGCAGCTTAGGAGGTCTAGCGGGGGGGCAAGAGACCCAGTACTTC. The chain links TRBV7-8 with TRBJ2-5; 12 of the junction bases match TRBD2. Via the germline V gene, CDR1 is SGHVS and CDR2 FQNEAQ. Including the terminal cysteine and phenylalanine, the CDR3 comprises 17 residues. Just CDR3 DNA is preserved here, 51 bases in frame from base 1. Clipping removes 1 base from V and 2 bases from J, with 5 as the unmatched junction base count.